A selection of T cell receptor beta chains follows, all from one sample in a study of read filtering for tumor transcriptome and immune sequencing. Each CDR3 protein gets one entry after TCRdb re-called the reads with MiXCR. The sample shows about 93,000 distinct CDR3 sequences, 20% to 25% of them seen only once. The sequenced material came from a population of CD138-negative cells sorted from bone marrow. Source of these receptors: a donor aged 40 or over with multiple myeloma. CDR3s include the opening cysteine and the closing phenylalanine or tryptophan. Fields, in order: D gene, V gene, J gene, clone size, CDR3 DNA, CDR3 protein. A D gene is named only where the DNA matches it firmly. Not all rows give a size; the values are once, few, many and, for expanded clones, a class.

D: TRBD1
V: TRBV2
J: TRBJ1-2
size: once
DNA: TGTGCCAGTCCACAACAGGGGGGGGACGTCTATGGCCACACCTTC
CDR3: CASPQQGGDVYGHTF

D: -
V: TRBV29-1
J: TRBJ1-1
size: many
DNA: TGCAGCGCCAACCGTTGGGCGGACACTGAAGCTTTCTTT
CDR3: CSANRWADTEAFF

D: -
V: TRBV25-1
J: TRBJ2-1
size: many
DNA: TGTGCCAGCAGTGGAGGGGTCCTCGCCGAATTCTTC
CDR3: CASSGGVLAEFF

D: TRBD1
V: TRBV12-3/TRBV12-4
J: TRBJ2-3
size: many
DNA: TGTGCCAGCACCGCAGGGGGCGATAGCACAGATACGCAGTATTTT
CDR3: CASTAGGDSTDTQYF

D: TRBD1
V: TRBV24-1
J: TRBJ2-1
size: medium-sized
DNA: TGTGCCACCAGTGAAGCCGGGACAGGAGTCAATGAGCAGTTCTTC
CDR3: CATSEAGTGVNEQFF

D: TRBD1
V: TRBV5-1
J: TRBJ1-4
size: many
DNA: TGCGCCAGCAGCAGTGGACAGGGGGCTTCTGAAAAACTGTTTTTT
CDR3: CASSSGQGASEKLFF

D: -
V: TRBV5-1
J: TRBJ2-1
size: many
DNA: TGCGCCAGCAGCATAGACAACAACTACAATGAGCAGTTCTTC
CDR3: CASSIDNNYNEQFF

D: -
V: TRBV2
J: TRBJ2-1
size: many
DNA: TGTGCCAGCCAGGCAGAGGGCTCTGAGCAGTTCTTC
CDR3: CASQAEGSEQFF

D: TRBD2
V: TRBV4-1
J: TRBJ2-5
size: -
DNA: TGCGCCAGCAGCCCCGGGACTAGTCAAGAGACCCAGTACTTC
CDR3: CASSPGTSQETQYF

D: -
V: TRBV5-6
J: TRBJ2-1
size: -
DNA: TGTGCCAGCAACCTGGCGGGGCTTTTTGCATACAATGAGCAGTTCTTC
CDR3: CASNLAGLFAYNEQFF

D: TRBD1
V: TRBV2
J: TRBJ1-6
size: many
DNA: TGTGCCAGCAGTCGCCGGGACAGGGCTAATTCACCCCTCCACTTT
CDR3: CASSRRDRANSPLHF

D: -
V: TRBV7-2
J: TRBJ1-1
size: many
DNA: TGTGCCAGCAGCTTAGATGGACAGCCTAACACTGAAGCTTTCTTT
CDR3: CASSLDGQPNTEAFF